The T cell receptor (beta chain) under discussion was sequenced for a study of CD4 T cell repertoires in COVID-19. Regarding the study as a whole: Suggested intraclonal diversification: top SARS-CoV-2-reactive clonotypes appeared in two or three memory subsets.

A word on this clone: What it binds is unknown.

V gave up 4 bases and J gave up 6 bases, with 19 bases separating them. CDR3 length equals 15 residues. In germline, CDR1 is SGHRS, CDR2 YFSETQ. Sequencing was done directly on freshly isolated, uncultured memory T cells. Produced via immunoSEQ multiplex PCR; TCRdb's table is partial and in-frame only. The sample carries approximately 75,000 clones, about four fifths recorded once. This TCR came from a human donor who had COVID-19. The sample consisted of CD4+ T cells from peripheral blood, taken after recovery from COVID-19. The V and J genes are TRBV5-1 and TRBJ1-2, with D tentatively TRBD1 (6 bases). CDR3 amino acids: CASSPVGGPINGYTF. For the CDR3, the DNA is TGCGCCAGCAGCCCGGTTGGGGGGCCGATAAATGGCTACACCTTC.